This paragraph covers one T cell receptor beta chain sequence. Its antigen remains unknown. These data originate in a study of blood T cells in healthy people across ages. Study results and caveats: Naive and antigen-experienced cells could not be conclusively compared, given unsorted PBMCs.

Healthy Caucasian individuals from Russia aged roughly 6 to 95 were enrolled as donors. A sample-barcoded 5' primer and a J-beta primer mix were used in a second PCR of roughly 7 to 11 cycles. With 12 random nucleotides, a template-switch adaptor tagged each individual cDNA molecule. TCRdb processed the 5' RACE reads anew with MiXCR; each CDR3 protein has one entry. The sample has roughly 2 million distinct CDR3 sequences, roughly 52% seen once. CDR3 length: 15 amino acids. The V gene's germline CDR1 is LGHDT and CDR2 YNNKEL (reference sequence). V was trimmed by 4 bases and J by 1 base, leaving 14 bases between them.

This rearrangement joins TRBV3-1 to TRBJ2-7, with no clear D. Sequenced sample: blood. The clonotype comes from a woman in her forties in good health. The CDR3 DNA reads as TGTGCCAGCAGCCCCTCCCCCGTGCGGTCCTACGAGCAGTACTTC. This codes for CASSPSPVRSYEQYF.